These T cell receptor beta chains were read from a single sample in a study of T cells after yellow fever vaccination. TCRdb reprocessed the 5' RACE reads via MiXCR and lists one record per CDR3 protein. The sample lists more than 120,000 distinct CDR3 sequences, about 8% occurring once. The source was CD4+ T cells sorted from PBMCs, collected 5 days after the yellow fever booster vaccination. The origin of the receptors is a man aged 30-40 years who received the YFV17D yellow fever vaccine. Each CDR3 is given with its conserved first and last residue. A D gene is named only where the DNA matches it firmly. Size tells how often a clone was seen (once, few, many) or the class of an expanded clone, and some rows leave it out.

many	TRBV28	TRBJ2-7	TRBD2	TGTGCCAGCAGTTCCGCACGGGGGGGACACCTGTCCTACGAGCAGTACTTC	CASSSARGGHLSYEQYF
NA	TRBV15	TRBJ2-4	TRBD2	TGTGCCACCAGCAGACCCCCGGGACTAGCGGAACTCAAAAACATTCAGTACTTC	CATSRPPGLAELKNIQYF
many	TRBV20-1	TRBJ2-1	NA	TGCAGTGCTAGAGGAGAGCGGAGCTCCTACAATGAGCAGTTCTTC	CSARGERSSYNEQFF
many	TRBV6-1	TRBJ2-1	NA	TGTGCCAGCAGTGGCACTGGCGGGAAGTACAATGAGCAGTTCTTC	CASSGTGGKYNEQFF
few	TRBV18	TRBJ1-5	NA	TGTGCCAGCTCAGTCGACAGGATCCCCAATCAGCCCCAGCATTTT	CASSVDRIPNQPQHF
many	TRBV5-5	TRBJ2-1	NA	TGTGCCAGCAGCTTGATATGGGAGAGCTCCTACAATGAGCAGTTCTTC	CASSLIWESSYNEQFF
many	TRBV7-2	TRBJ2-1	NA	TGTGCCAGCAGCTTCGGACTACGCTACAATGAGCAGTTCTTC	CASSFGLRYNEQFF
many	TRBV7-2	TRBJ2-3	TRBD2	TGTGCCAGCACGGGGGGAGCGAGTGGGGATACGCAGTATTTT	CASTGGASGDTQYF
many	TRBV6-1	TRBJ2-5	TRBD1	TGTGCCAGCAGTAAGGTTTCAGGGGGCGAAGAGACCCAGTACTTC	CASSKVSGGEETQYF
many	TRBV18	TRBJ1-1	NA	TGTGCCAGCTCACCACGAGTACAGGGATCGGACACTGAAGCTTTCTTT	CASSPRVQGSDTEAFF
many	TRBV5-6	TRBJ2-3	NA	TGTGCCAGCAGCCCACTTGCGGATACGCAGTATTTT	CASSPLADTQYF
many	TRBV6-2/TRBV6-3	TRBJ2-7	TRBD2	TGTGCCAGCAGTTACTCAGGGACTATCTACGAGCAGTACTTC	CASSYSGTIYEQYF
NA	TRBV3-1	TRBJ2-5	TRBD2	TGTGCCTGCTGTGCAAAGGGACGACTAGCGGGGCCCCGAGAGACCCAGTACTTC	CACCAKGRLAGPRETQYF
many	TRBV5-4	TRBJ2-3	NA	TGTGCCAGCTCCAGCCCCCCCCCAGCCTCAGATACGCAGTATTTT	CASSSPPPASDTQYF
many	TRBV7-2	TRBJ2-1	NA	TGTGCCAGCAGCACCCGGGACTTCGGCGACAATGAGCAGTTCTTC	CASSTRDFGDNEQFF
many	TRBV18	TRBJ2-7	NA	TGTGCCAGCTCGTGGTCCGGAGACGGCGAGCAGTACTTC	CASSWSGDGEQYF
many	TRBV7-7	TRBJ2-7	TRBD1	TGTGCCAGCAGCTCGGACAGGGGCTTCGGCGAGCAGTACTTC	CASSSDRGFGEQYF
many	TRBV7-2	TRBJ2-7	NA	TGTGCCAGCAGCTTTGGTCTAGCGTTCGAGCAGTACTTC	CASSFGLAFEQYF
NA	TRBV5-8	TRBJ2-3	NA	TGTGCCAGCAGTCCTGGGCACAGCCTGACAGATACGCAGTATTTT	CASSPGHSLTDTQYF
many	TRBV5-1	TRBJ2-7	NA	TGCGCCAGCAGCGTCCGGGACTTATCCTACGAGCAGTACTTC	CASSVRDLSYEQYF
many	TRBV29-1	TRBJ2-1	TRBD1	TGCAGCGCTCTGGACAGGGGGAAGAATGGTGAGCAGTTCTTC	CSALDRGKNGEQFF
many	TRBV27	TRBJ2-1	TRBD1	TGTGCCAGCAGTTCCACAAAACAGGGGAATGAGCAGTTCTTC	CASSSTKQGNEQFF